The next 28 T cell receptor beta chains were all read from a single sample in a study of blood T cell repertoires in COVID-19. Sequenced by immunoSEQ multiplex PCR; TCRdb stores in-frame clones only, minus some. The table has about 310,000 clones, approximately 83% seen once; the top ten hold roughly 2%. The sample consisted of PBMCs or T cells enriched from blood (not recorded which). All receptors derive from a man aged 25-45 years who had recovered from COVID-19.

The CDR3 here is CASSRRASYNSPLHF. The DNA of the CDR3 is TGTGCCAGCAGCCGCAGGGCCTCCTATAATTCACCCCTCCACTTT. The chain employs TRBV3-1 (or the pseudogene TRBV3-2) and TRBJ1-6, with D maybe TRBD1 (5 bases). Germline lookup yields CDR1 LGHDT and CDR2 YNNKEL (reference sequence). This CDR3 contains 15 residues. Trimming removed 4 bases at V and 0 bases at J, with 7 bases between.

This chain's CDR3 is CASSLAGTDYGYTF. CDR3 DNA: TGTGCCAGCAGCTTGGCCGGGACAGACTATGGCTACACCTTC. The chain carries TRBV5-6 and TRBJ1-2; 7 bases map to TRBD1. CDR1 and CDR2 from the germline V gene are SGHDT and YYEEEE. This CDR3 has 14 residues. With V trimmed by 0 bases and J by 3 bases, 2 bases remained unmatched.

V and J are TRBV4-1 and TRBJ2-6; 10 bases line up with TRBD2. CDR3 length: 18 amino acids. Germline V gives CDR1 MGHRA, CDR2 YSYEKL. Unmatched junction bases numbered 8, after V lost 5 bases and J lost 1 base. Here the CDR3 reads CASSLEGLAVSGANVLTF. The CDR3, as DNA: TGCGCCAGCAGCTTGGAAGGACTAGCGGTATCTGGGGCCAACGTCCTGACTTTC.

The V gene is TRBV6-5, the J gene TRBJ1-2, with TRBD1 matching 10 bases. In germline, CDR1 is MNHEY, CDR2 SVGAGI. With 6 bases clipped from V and 4 bases from J, the junction kept 5 bases outside the gene matches. This CDR3 comprises 14 residues. This chain's CDR3 is CASRTWTGGYGYTF. The CDR3 DNA follows: TGTGCCAGCAGGACTTGGACAGGGGGCTATGGCTACACCTTC.

V is TRBV25-1 and J is TRBJ2-2, with D tentatively TRBD1 (8 bases). Germline lookup yields CDR1 MGHDK and CDR2 SYGVNS. Trimming took off 3 bases at V and 3 bases at J, with 14 bases between the two ends. CDR3 size: 16 residues. CDR3 bases: TGTGCCAGCAGTGACGGGGGGACAGGTCACACCGGGGAGCTGTTTTTT. It encodes CASSDGGTGHTGELFF.

The chain combines TRBV23-1 with TRBJ1-3; possibly TRBD1 for D (6 bases). TRBV23-1 is annotated as an ORF whose role is uncertain. Trimming stripped 2 bases from V and 11 bases from J, with 25 bases between. The CDR3 is made up of 17 amino acids. Written as DNA, the CDR3 is TGCGCCAGCAGTCAAGGGTTTTGGCAGGGGACGGGAGGCGCCATATATTTT. Its translation is CASSQGFWQGTGGAIYF.

The chain joins TRBV4-2 to TRBJ1-2, with 11 nucleotides matching TRBD1. The CDR3 totals 15 residues. Germline V gene lookup returns CDR1 LGHNA and CDR2 YNFKEQ. With V trimmed by 3 bases and J by 0 bases, 0 bases remained unmatched. The CDR3 bases are TGTGCCAGCAGCCAGGGACAGGGGGCTAACTATGGCTACACCTTC. It translates to CASSQGQGANYGYTF.

Written as DNA, the CDR3 is TGTGCCAGCAGCCAAGAAAAGGGGACAGATACGCAGTATTTT. Its protein product is CASSQEKGTDTQYF. The chain employs TRBV7-9 and TRBJ2-3, with D maybe TRBD1 (5 bases). The CDR3 extends over 14 amino acids. CDR1 and CDR2 (germline): SEHNR, FQNEAQ (reference sequence). The V end was cut by 5 bases, the J end by 3 bases, with 12 bases between.

The J gene is TRBJ2-7, the V gene TRBV27; tentative D call: TRBD1 (6 bases). V gave up 4 bases and J gave up 1 base, with 8 bases separating them. The CDR3 sequence is 13 residues long. The germline gives CDR1 MNHEY, CDR2 SMNVEV (reference sequence). CDR3 region: CASSYGQSYEQYF. The CDR3 DNA sequence: TGTGCCAGCAGTTATGGACAGTCCTACGAGCAGTACTTC.

The V and J genes are TRBV7-8 and TRBJ2-7; TRBD2 might be the D (5 bases). The germline CDR1 and CDR2 sequences are SGHVS and FQNEAQ. The V and J ends lost 0 bases and 0 bases respectively, with 9 bases between them. This CDR3 spans 15 amino acids. This CDR3 is CASSLAGASSYEQYF. DNA for the CDR3: TGTGCCAGCAGCTTAGCGGGAGCTAGCTCCTACGAGCAGTACTTC.

The chain is built from TRBV5-1 and TRBJ1-6; 7 positions match TRBD1. Per germline, CDR1 SGHRS and CDR2 YFSETQ. V shed 0 bases, J shed 8 bases, and the junction held 8 bases outside the gene matches. This CDR3 contains 16 residues. The CDR3, as DNA: TGCGCCAGCAGCTTGGCGGGACAGCGACGGGATTCACCCCTCCACTTT. Translated: CASSLAGQRRDSPLHF.

A single count supports this clone. The gene calls are TRBV5-1 and TRBJ2-6, with a possible D match to TRBD1 (5 bases). From germline, CDR1 is SGHRS and CDR2 YFSETQ. V lost 0 bases and J lost 1, with 8 bases in between. This CDR3 comprises 16 residues. The CDR3 loop reads CASSLGGASGANVLTF. CDR3 nucleotides: TGCGCCAGCAGCTTGGGTGGGGCTTCTGGGGCCAACGTCCTGACTTTC.

This rearrangement joins TRBV7-3 to TRBJ1-1, with D possibly matching TRBD1 (6 bases). The germline V gene encodes CDR1 SGHTA and CDR2 FQGTGA. Trimming pared 2 bases from V and 0 bases from J, leaving 13 bases between. The CDR3 runs 16 residues. CDR3 sequence (DNA): TGTGCCAGCAGCTTACAGGGGCCAACGTTGAACACTGAAGCTTTCTTT. Translated: CASSLQGPTLNTEAFF.

The chain recombines TRBV27 with TRBJ1-4; 8 nucleotides line up with TRBD1. J gave up 7 bases and V 6 bases, and 4 bases lay outside the gene matches. The V gene's germline CDR1 is MNHEY and CDR2 SMNVEV (reference sequence). The CDR3 has 13 amino acids. CDR3 region: CASSRTGTEKLFF. The CDR3 coding sequence is TGTGCCAGCAGCCGGACAGGGACTGAAAAACTGTTTTTT.

V and J are TRBV6-5 and TRBJ2-5, with 8 bases lining up with TRBD1. The CDR3 totals 13 residues. V lost 10 bases to trimming and J lost 2 bases; unmatched junction nucleotides: 6. The germline gives CDR1 MNHEY, CDR2 SVGAGI. CDR3 bases: TGTGCCACCAACCGGGACAGGCAAGAGACCCAGTACTTC. This codes for CATNRDRQETQYF.

J is TRBJ1-4 and V is TRBV5-6; D possibly corresponds to TRBD1 (6 bases). CDR1 is SGHDT and CDR2 is YYEEEE in the germline V gene. The CDR3 contains 15 residues. Trimming took off 2 bases at V and 3 bases at J, with 11 bases between the two ends. CDR3 coding DNA: TGTGCCAGCAGCTTTGGGGGCAGGCCTAATGAAAAACTGTTTTTT. This codes for CASSFGGRPNEKLFF.

The CDR3 is CSVTVSGNEKLFF. The CDR3 nucleotides are TGCAGCGTTACTGTTTCGGGGAATGAAAAACTGTTTTTT. J is TRBJ1-4 and V is TRBV29-1; D not certain. The CDR3 extends over 13 amino acids. Trimming shortened V by 5 bases and J by 5 bases, and 12 bases separated the two germline ends. The germline V gene has CDR1 SQVTM and CDR2 ANQGSEA.

V gene TRBV19 combines with J gene TRBJ1-6, with a possible D match to TRBD1 (5 bases). CDR1 LNHDA and CDR2 SQIVND come from the germline V gene (reference sequence). Trimming removed 6 bases from V and 8 bases from J, with 17 bases in between. There are 15 residues in the CDR3. CDR3: CASRWGVQGDSPLHF. As DNA, the CDR3 is TGTGCCAGTAGATGGGGGGTTCAGGGTGATTCACCCCTCCACTTT.

Regarding this clone: This sample includes further DNA sequences coding for the same CDR3. The chain is built from TRBV5-6 and TRBJ1-5; D perhaps matches TRBD1 (6 bases). This CDR3 region has 12 residues. Germline CDR1 and CDR2: SGHDT and YYEEEE. Deletions cut 3 bases from V and 7 bases from J, with 8 bases between. CDR3 sequence: CASSYRGQPQHF. The CDR3 bases are TGTGCCAGCAGCTATAGGGGGCAGCCCCAGCATTTT.

The chain has TRBV6-1 and TRBJ2-1; the match to TRBD1 covers 9 bases. This CDR3 has 16 amino acids. CDR1 MNHNS and CDR2 SASEGT come from the germline V gene. With 1 base clipped from V and 12 bases from J, the junction kept 13 bases outside the gene matches. The CDR3 loop is CASSEGYRGPRVGQFF. Written as DNA, the CDR3 is TGTGCCAGCAGTGAAGGTTACAGGGGGCCCAGGGTGGGGCAGTTCTTC.

The genes are TRBV3-1 (or the pseudogene TRBV3-2) and TRBJ2-4, with TRBD2 as a possible D gene (5 bases). With 1 base removed from V and 1 base from J, the gap between germline ends came to 5 bases. Germline CDR1 reads LGHDT; CDR2 reads YNNKEL (reference sequence). CDR3 length: 14 amino acids. The CDR3, as DNA: TGTGCCAGCAGCCAAGCGGGGGCCAAAAACATTCAGTACTTC. Amino acid sequence: CASSQAGAKNIQYF.

This chain joins TRBV5-1 and TRBJ2-1; 7 nucleotides match TRBD1. Trimming removed 2 bases from V and 2 bases from J; junction bases left unmatched: 22. Germline lookup yields CDR1 SGHRS and CDR2 YFSETQ. This CDR3 spans 21 amino acids. CDR3 DNA: TGCGCCAGCAGCTTTTTAACGGGGACAGCCGTTTCCTTTAGGACCTACAATGAGCAGTTCTTC. This translates into CASSFLTGTAVSFRTYNEQFF.

The chain joins TRBV12-3 or TRBV12-4 to TRBJ1-2; D not certain. CDR3 length: 13 residues. Trimming took 5 bases from V and 2 from J, leaving 9 bases between them. The CDR3 is CASSLSENYGYTF. The CDR3 DNA reads as TGTGCCAGCAGTCTCTCGGAGAACTATGGCTACACCTTC.

The V call is TRBV5-6, the J call TRBJ1-5; D uncertain. The CDR3 runs to 16 residues. V dropped 1 base and J dropped 0 bases, with 11 bases sitting between them. Germline assignment: CDR1 SGHDT and CDR2 YYEEEE. The CDR3, as DNA: TGTGCCAGCAGCTTGATGTGGGAGAGTAGCAATCAGCCCCAGCATTTT. This translates into CASSLMWESSNQPQHF.

This CDR3 reads CASSNSTGLGDGEQYF. The CDR3 coding sequence is TGTGCCAGCAGCAACTCGACAGGGTTGGGGGACGGGGAGCAGTACTTC. The chain joins TRBV5-6 to TRBJ2-7; 7 bases fit TRBD1. The J segment lost 7 bases and the V segment lost 4 bases, leaving 17 bases of the junction unmatched. Germline V lookup: CDR1 SGHDT, CDR2 YYEEEE. CDR3 length: 16 residues. Supplemented by reference TRBV5-6 and TRBJ2-7, the full variable domain reads DAGVTQSPTHLIKTRGQQVTLRCSPKSGHDTVSWYQQALGQGPQFIFQYYEEEERQRGNFPDRFSGHQFPNYSSELNVNALLLGDSALYLCASSNSTGLGDGEQYFGPGTRLTVT.

In its sample, this clone was seen a few times. V is TRBV5-1 and J is TRBJ2-7; maybe TRBD1 (6 bases). The CDR3 is 14 amino acids. The germline gives CDR1 SGHRS, CDR2 YFSETQ. Trimming took off 3 bases at V and 7 bases at J, with 17 bases between the two ends. The CDR3: CASSSPGQPWEQYF. CDR3 nucleotides: TGCGCCAGCAGCTCGCCGGGACAACCTTGGGAGCAGTACTTC.

The count of this clone is one. CDR3 amino acids: CASSLQGATEAFF. The DNA of the CDR3 is TGTGCCAGCAGCTTACAGGGGGCGACTGAAGCTTTCTTT. The chain links TRBV7-9 to TRBJ1-1, with 8 positions matching TRBD1. J lost 5 bases, V lost 2 bases, and 1 base had no gene match. Germline CDR1 reads SEHNR; CDR2 reads FQNEAQ (reference sequence). The CDR3 length is 13 residues.

In nucleotides, the CDR3 is TGTGCCACCAGTGATTCGACAGGGTGGGAGGAGACCCAGTACTTC. As protein: CATSDSTGWEETQYF. The rearrangement joins TRBV24-1 to TRBJ2-5, with TRBD1 identical over 7 bases. Germline V gives CDR1 KGHDR, CDR2 SFDVKD. With 2 bases clipped from V and 5 bases from J, the junction kept 7 bases outside the gene matches. The CDR3 has 15 residues.